This T cell receptor beta chain was profiled in a study of blood T cell repertoires in COVID-19 (dated by TCRdb to the early 2020s). Notes on the research overall: Samples from collaborators originated in the United States, Italy and Spain and spanned both the acute and convalescent phases of COVID-19. The material from the prospective study consisted of cDNA or gDNA derived from T cells, B-cell-depleted T cells, or PBMCs. The repertoires were released in a freely available public database intended as a resource for research on the immune response to SARS-CoV-2. Deeply sampled blood TCRbeta repertoires from subjects exposed to, actively infected with, or recovered from COVID-19 were included in the dataset. The samples were drawn from the first 160 participants of the ongoing ImmuneRACE study and from under 1,500 subjects provided by 6 global collaborators. A de-identified subject ID, COVID-19 status, age in years and sex were almost always included in the sample metadata. Where available, HLA class I and class II types were taken from metadata supplied by the sample provider and were not determined by assay-based typing.

TCRbeta CDR3 regions were amplified from genomic DNA using the immunoSEQ Assay, a bias-controlled multiplex PCR. The authors' pipeline ran thus. The number of nucleated cells in each sample was estimated by amplification of reference gene primers within the assay. To quantify the absolute abundance of each unique TCRbeta CDR3 rearrangement, sequence reads were collapsed and filtered. For each sample, productive Simpson clonality was calculated by taking the square root of Simpson's diversity index across productive rearrangements. TCRdb's version of the immuneACCESS table is confined to in-frame rearrangements and falls short of the full clone set. An unresolved V gene accounts for under half of the shortfall where checked; the remainder is of unknown origin. The V and J calls and the clone size are those of that table, but D and trimming were determined from the DNA. Within this sample are about 200,000 clones, with less than 90% of them counted one time only. Of the sample, 1.9% is held by the ten largest clones.

As concerns this clone: It lacks a known antigen. It has no much larger one-base neighbor in the sample; base qualities were not kept.

The germline V gene provides CDR1 SGDLS and CDR2 YYNGEE. From the cysteine up to the phenylalanine, the CDR3 has a length of 15 residues. The entry retains the CDR3 DNA only, 45 bases that are in frame from base 1. V trim: 0 bases; J trim: 9 bases; unmatched bases: 8. Collaborating institutions collected whole blood in K2EDTA tubes following their own protocols. For TCRbeta analysis, collaborators shipped samples in one of three forms: frozen whole blood, isolated PBMCs, or DNA extracted from either of those sample types. Beyond this particular receptor, the publication reports: The amount of clinical and demographic metadata varied by source and participant and was provided uncurated.

In this chain, TRBV9 is recombined with TRBJ2-1, with TRBD2 identical over 8 junction bases. This sequence originates from a man in his forties with active or convalescent COVID-19. Sequenced sample: peripheral blood. For the CDR3, the sequence is CASSVASGGSSEQFF. The nucleotide sequence reads TGTGCCAGCAGCGTAGCAAGCGGGGGCTCGAGTGAGCAGTTCTTC.